These 24 T cell receptor beta chains were all obtained from the same sample, sequenced in a study of OX40 agonist ivuxolimab in advanced cancers. Libraries were prepared by immunoSEQ multiplex PCR; TCRdb keeps only in-frame clonotypes and omits some of them. The sample lists 25,000 or so clones; about 77% were seen once. This sample comprised CD4+ or CD8+ T cells sorted from blood, obtained in a trial of the OX40 agonist ivuxolimab. The receptors were gathered from an adult with an advanced solid tumor such as melanoma, head and neck, liver or kidney cancer.

In this sample, this clone turned up a few times. This sequence joins TRBV28 and TRBJ1-2, with TRBD1 identical over 7 bases. With V trimmed by 8 bases and J by 0 bases, 6 bases remained unmatched. CDR1 and CDR2 (germline): MDHEN, SYDVKM. This CDR3 is built from 14 residues. CDR3 loop: CASGRDSANYGYTF. Written as DNA, the CDR3 is TGTGCCAGCGGCCGGGACAGCGCTAACTATGGCTACACCTTC.

The chain has TRBV2 and TRBJ2-3; D unclear. The CDR3 has 11 amino acids. Germline V CDR1 and CDR2: SNHLY, FYNNEI. V was pared by 7 bases and J by 2 bases, with 4 bases between. The CDR3 sequence: CASTYTDTQYF. CDR3 sequence (DNA): TGTGCCAGCACCTACACAGATACGCAGTATTTT.

The rearrangement joins TRBV7-2 to TRBJ2-5; the D gene is possibly TRBD2 (5 bases). The CDR3 consists of 14 residues. CDR1 is SGHTA, CDR2 FQGNSA, per germline. Trimming stripped 0 bases from V and 4 bases from J, with 9 bases between. CDR3: CASSLAGRGETQYF. CDR3 nucleotide sequence: TGTGCCAGCAGCTTAGCGGGTCGGGGAGAGACCCAGTACTTC.

For the CDR3, the DNA is TGTGCCAGCAGCTTGGGGCAGGGGTATGGAAACACCATATATTTT. Translating gives CASSLGQGYGNTIYF. The chain is built from TRBV5-6 and TRBJ1-3; weak D call: TRBD1 (6 bases). CDR1 is SGHDT and CDR2 is YYEEEE in the germline V gene. The CDR3 runs 15 residues. Trimming stripped 0 bases from V and 3 bases from J, with 10 bases between.

The chain is built from TRBV5-1 and TRBJ1-6, with D possibly matching TRBD1 (6 bases). CDR1 and CDR2 (germline): SGHRS, YFSETQ. V lost 5 bases to trimming and J lost 5 bases, with 11 bases between them. The CDR3 is 14 residues long. As DNA, the CDR3 is TGCGCCAGCAGGCCTTGGACAGATAATTCACCCCTCCACTTT. Its protein is CASRPWTDNSPLHF.

As DNA, the CDR3 is TGTGCCAGCAGTTCGCAGGGAGCCTACGAGCAGTACTTC. It is translated as CASSSQGAYEQYF. V usage is TRBV7-2 and J usage is TRBJ2-7; D may correspond to TRBD1 or TRBD2 (5 bases each). Germline values: CDR1 SGHTA, CDR2 FQGNSA. The V end was cut by 6 bases, the J end by 2 bases, with 11 bases between. The CDR3 is 13 residues long. Combining the CDR3 with reference TRBV7-2 and TRBJ2-7 gives the whole variable domain GAGVSQSPSNKVTEKGKDVELRCDPISGHTALYWYRQSLGQGLEFLIYFQGNSAPDKSGLPSDRFSAERTGGSVSTLTIQRTQQEDSAVYLCASSSQGAYEQYFGPGTRLTVT.

The CDR3 here is CASRPTGGTDTQYF. The CDR3 coding sequence is TGCGCCAGCAGACCGACAGGTGGGACAGATACGCAGTATTTT. The chain links TRBV10-1 to TRBJ2-3, with D perhaps TRBD1 (6 bases). The length of the CDR3 is 14 residues. Deletions cut 6 bases from V and 3 bases from J, with 13 bases between. Germline V CDR1 and CDR2: WNHNN, SYGVQD (reference sequence).

This sequence joins TRBV7-9 and TRBJ2-6; TRBD2 matches at 7 bases. The V gene end was trimmed by 5 bases and the J gene end by 0 bases; junction bases not matched to a gene: 7. Germline V CDR1 and CDR2: SEHNR, FQNEAQ (reference sequence). CDR3 length equals 17 residues. CDR3: CASSLTWGGSGANVLTF. As DNA, the CDR3 is TGTGCCAGCAGCCTCACTTGGGGGGGCTCTGGGGCCAACGTCCTGACTTTC.

V usage is TRBV27 and J usage is TRBJ2-3; 11 bases line up with TRBD2. The CDR3 runs 19 residues. The V segment lost 2 bases and the J segment 1 base; nucleotides outside the gene matches: 11. The germline V gene encodes CDR1 MNHEY and CDR2 SMNVEV (reference sequence). CDR3 sequence: CASSLEVSSGGTGTDTQYF. CDR3 bases: TGTGCCAGCAGTTTAGAGGTGTCTAGCGGGGGGACTGGCACAGATACGCAGTATTTT.

This chain joins TRBV28 and TRBJ2-7; D is undetermined. The CDR3 contains 15 residues. The ends were cut back, 3 bases at V and 6 bases at J, with 18 bases in the middle. Germline loops: CDR1 MDHEN, CDR2 SYDVKM. The CDR3 region is CASSFMRTTRAEQYF. CDR3 in DNA: TGTGCCAGCAGTTTCATGAGAACGACAAGGGCCGAGCAGTACTTC.

The gene calls are TRBV2 and TRBJ1-2; possible D gene TRBD1, 6 bases. The ends were cut back, 7 bases at V and 3 bases at J, with 15 bases in the middle. The germline gives CDR1 SNHLY, CDR2 FYNNEI. CDR3 length: 14 amino acids. CDR3 sequence reads: CASIVQGGDYGYTF. For the CDR3, the DNA is TGTGCCAGCATCGTACAGGGTGGGGACTATGGCTACACCTTC. The full variable domain, in which reference TRBV2 and TRBJ1-2 provide the parts outside the CDR3, is EPEVTQTPSHQVTQMGQEVILRCVPISNHLYFYWYRQILGQKVEFLVSFYNNEISEKSEIFDDQFSVERPDGSNFTLKIRSTKLEDSAMYFCASIVQGGDYGYTFGSGTRLTVV.

In DNA, the CDR3 is TGTGCCTGGAGGGCACCGGACAGGGTAGCCAAAAACATTCAGTACTTC. Protein: CAWRAPDRVAKNIQYF. The chain is built from TRBV30 and TRBJ2-4, with 8 positions matching TRBD1. From germline, CDR1 is GTSNPN and CDR2 SVGIG (reference sequence). The CDR3 extends over 16 amino acids. V dropped 3 bases and J dropped 0; count of bases not matched to a gene: 7.

This clone has just a few counts. The chain carries TRBV5-1 and TRBJ2-7; D is unclear. This CDR3 is 12 amino acids long. V was trimmed by 0 bases and J by 2 bases, leaving 3 bases between them. Germline values: CDR1 SGHRS, CDR2 YFSETQ. The DNA of the CDR3 is TGCGCCAGCAGCTTGGACACCTACGAGCAGTACTTC. Protein sequence: CASSLDTYEQYF.

The chain is built from TRBV6-1 and TRBJ2-7, with TRBD1 identical over 8 bases. This CDR3 has 13 residues. Germline trimming cut 3 bases from V and 5 bases from J; bases unmatched to any gene: 3. Germline CDR1 and CDR2: MNHNS and SASEGT. CDR3 bases: TGTGCCAGCAGTGACCCACAGGGGGACGAGCAGTACTTC. Encoded protein: CASSDPQGDEQYF.

The chain links TRBV7-9 to TRBJ2-1; perhaps D is TRBD1 or TRBD2 (5 bases each). CDR3 size: 15 residues. The germline CDR1 and CDR2 sequences are SEHNR and FQNEAQ (reference sequence). V shed 0 bases and J shed 11 bases, with 17 bases lying between them. This chain's CDR3 is CASSLARRLGGKQFF. The CDR3 bases are TGTGCCAGCAGCTTAGCGCGGAGGCTTGGGGGTAAGCAGTTCTTC.

This clone has a handful of counts. This chain connects TRBV30 to TRBJ1-1; no clear D. The CDR3 runs 13 residues. Trimming took 0 bases from V and 2 from J, leaving 7 bases between them. CDR1 is GTSNPN and CDR2 is SVGIG in the germline V gene (reference sequence). The CDR3 DNA reads TGTGCCTGGAGTGTACAGTTTAACACTGAAGCTTTCTTT. This translates into CAWSVQFNTEAFF.

This clone was recorded once. The rearrangement links TRBV2 to TRBJ1-5, with TRBD1 matching over 7 bases. The length of the CDR3 is 13 residues. J was trimmed by 4 bases and V by 7 bases; bases with no gene match: 4. Germline V gene lookup returns CDR1 SNHLY and CDR2 FYNNEI. CDR3 in DNA: TGTGCCAGCAACCGGGACAGTAATCAGCCCCAGCATTTT. Its translation: CASNRDSNQPQHF.

V and J are TRBV7-2 and TRBJ2-7, with TRBD1 identical over 8 bases. The CDR3 is 15 amino acids. The trim removed 5 bases at V and 5 bases at J, leaving 11 bases unmatched. Germline loops: CDR1 SGHTA, CDR2 FQGNSA. The CDR3 here is CASSIDRGSRNEQYF. The CDR3 DNA reads TGTGCCAGCAGCATCGACAGGGGATCAAGGAACGAGCAGTACTTC.

J is TRBJ1-1 and V is TRBV11-1, with 7 bases aligning to TRBD1. This CDR3 is built from 15 residues. Germline-derived CDR1 and CDR2 are SGHAT and FQDESV (reference sequence). V lost 5 bases to trimming and J lost 4 bases; unmatched junction nucleotides: 10. The DNA of the CDR3 is TGTGCCAGCAGCCTATACAGGGGTAAGAGCACTGAAGCTTTCTTT. It is translated as CASSLYRGKSTEAFF. Combining the CDR3 with reference TRBV11-1 and TRBJ1-1 gives the whole variable domain EAEVAQSPRYKITEKSQAVAFWCDPISGHATLYWYRQILGQGPELLVQFQDESVVDDSQLPKDRFSAERLKGVDSTLKIQPAELGDSAMYLCASSLYRGKSTEAFFGQGTRLTVV.

The chain joins TRBV5-1 to TRBJ2-7; no clear D gene. Germline CDR1 is SGHRS and CDR2 is YFSETQ. The CDR3 sequence is 14 residues long. Trimming removed 0 bases from V and 3 bases from J, with 10 bases in between. The CDR3 here is CASSLGDNNYEQYF. CDR3 sequence (DNA): TGCGCCAGCAGCTTGGGTGACAACAACTACGAGCAGTACTTC.

The chain uses TRBV28 and TRBJ2-3; D remains unclear. V lost 7 bases, J lost 1 base, and 3 bases lay in between. CDR1 is MDHEN and CDR2 is SYDVKM in the germline V gene. CDR3 length: 11 residues. This CDR3 reads CASIGTDTQYF. The CDR3 region has the DNA TGTGCCAGCATCGGCACAGATACGCAGTATTTT.

In its sample, this clone was seen a few times. The chain recombines TRBV29-1 with TRBJ1-1; D is unclear. The CDR3 runs 13 residues. CDR1 and CDR2 from the germline V gene are SQVTM and ANQGSEA. Trimming took off 6 bases at V and 1 base at J, with 12 bases between the two ends. CDR3 sequence: CSVRVTQNTEAFF. CDR3 bases: TGCAGCGTGAGAGTTACACAGAACACTGAAGCTTTCTTT.

J is TRBJ1-1 and V is TRBV2; 8 bases fit TRBD1. Germline V gives CDR1 SNHLY, CDR2 FYNNEI. The CDR3 contains 11 residues. V was pared by 6 bases and J by 11 bases, with 5 bases of the junction left unmatched. CDR3 coding DNA: TGTGCCAGCAGCCTACAGGGGGAGGCTTTCTTT. Translating gives CASSLQGEAFF.

CDR3 sequence reads: CAIRSSGTAISGANVLTF. CDR3 DNA sequence: TGTGCCATCAGAAGCTCCGGGACAGCGATCTCTGGGGCCAACGTCCTGACTTTC. The V call is TRBV10-3, the J call TRBJ2-6, with 7 bases matching TRBD1. V lost 6 bases, J lost 0 bases, and 11 bases stayed unmatched. From germline, CDR1 is ENHRY and CDR2 SYGVKD. There are 18 residues in the CDR3.